This entry describes one T cell receptor beta chain. Its antigen is unknown. This specimen comes from a study of T cell responses to AZD1222 COVID-19 vaccine. General study results and limits: Donors were mostly white British, more females; clonal diversity possibly underestimated. Among those given AZD1222, only six were seropositive at baseline.

Sequenced by immunoSEQ multiplex PCR; TCRdb stores in-frame clones only, minus some. The sample consists of 92,000 or so clones, almost 90% of them appearing once. The V and J ends lost 3 bases and 0 bases respectively, with 5 bases between them. This CDR3 contains 13 residues. In germline, CDR1 is MNHEY, CDR2 SVGEGT. The TCR comes from an adult in good health. The chain couples TRBV6-2 or TRBV6-3 to TRBJ1-2; D gene ambiguous. Sequencing used peripheral blood, obtained on day 0 of AZD1222 vaccination. The CDR3 nucleotides are TGTGCCAGCAGTTATTCAGCTAACTATGGCTACACCTTC. Amino acid sequence: CASSYSANYGYTF.